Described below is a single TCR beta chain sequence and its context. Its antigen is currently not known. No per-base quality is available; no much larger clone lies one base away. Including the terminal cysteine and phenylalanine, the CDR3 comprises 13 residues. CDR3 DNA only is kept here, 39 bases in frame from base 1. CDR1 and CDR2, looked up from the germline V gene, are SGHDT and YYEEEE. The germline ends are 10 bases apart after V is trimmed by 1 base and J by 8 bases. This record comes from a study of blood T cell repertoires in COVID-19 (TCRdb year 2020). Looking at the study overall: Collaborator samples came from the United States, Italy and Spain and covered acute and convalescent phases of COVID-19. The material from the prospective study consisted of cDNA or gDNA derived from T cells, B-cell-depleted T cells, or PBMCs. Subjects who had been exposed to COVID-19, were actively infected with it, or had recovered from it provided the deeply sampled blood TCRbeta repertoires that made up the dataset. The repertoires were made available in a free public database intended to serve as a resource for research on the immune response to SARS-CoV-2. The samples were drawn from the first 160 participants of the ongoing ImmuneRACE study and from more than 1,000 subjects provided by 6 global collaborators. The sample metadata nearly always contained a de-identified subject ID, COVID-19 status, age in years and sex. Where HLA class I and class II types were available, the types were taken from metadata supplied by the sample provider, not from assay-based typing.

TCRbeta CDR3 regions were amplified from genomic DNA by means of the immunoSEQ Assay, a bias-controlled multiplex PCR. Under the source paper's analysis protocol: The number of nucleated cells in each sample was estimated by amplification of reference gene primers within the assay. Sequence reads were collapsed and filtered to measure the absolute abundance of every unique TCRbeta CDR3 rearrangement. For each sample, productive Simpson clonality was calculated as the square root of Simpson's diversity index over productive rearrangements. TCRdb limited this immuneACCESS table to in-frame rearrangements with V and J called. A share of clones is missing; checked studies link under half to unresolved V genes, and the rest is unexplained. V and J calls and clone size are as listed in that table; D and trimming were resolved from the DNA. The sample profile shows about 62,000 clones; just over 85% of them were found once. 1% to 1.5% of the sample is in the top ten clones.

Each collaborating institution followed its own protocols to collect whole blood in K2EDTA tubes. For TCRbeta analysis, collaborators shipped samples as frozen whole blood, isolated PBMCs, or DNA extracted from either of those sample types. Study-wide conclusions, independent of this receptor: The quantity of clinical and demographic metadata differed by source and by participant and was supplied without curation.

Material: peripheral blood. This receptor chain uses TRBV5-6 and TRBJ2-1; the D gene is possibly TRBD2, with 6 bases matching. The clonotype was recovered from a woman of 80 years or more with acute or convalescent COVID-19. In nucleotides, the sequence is TGTGCCAGCAGCTTGACTAGCAGCGATGAGCAGTTCTTC. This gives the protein CASSLTSSDEQFF.